The 17 T cell receptor beta chains reported below all come from one sample, sequenced in a study of tumor-infiltrating lymphocytes in primary liver carcinoma (dated by TCRdb to 2017 to 2019). Total RNA and DNA were co-extracted from about 20-30 mg of bulk tissue with the AllPrep DNA/RNA mini kit, without cell sorting. The instrument was an Illumina HiSeq 2500. A constant-region primer and ProtoScript II reverse transcriptase were used to reverse-transcribe TCRbeta-specific cDNA from 500 ng total RNA. Construction of the TCRbeta libraries relied on three nested rounds of multiplex PCR, following a slightly modified ARM-PCR procedure. Multiplex TRBV1-TRBV30 forward primers and a Cbeta reverse primer were used in the first two PCR rounds, each of which was run for 10 to 11 cycles. Clones were called with MiXCR by TCRdb after fastp trimmed the public reads at Q25, and only in-frame beta chains were retained. Merged by CDR3 protein, the rows form single entries marked with the most common genes and DNA. The sample includes about 92,000 distinct CDR3 sequences, with just under 70% observed a single time. Around 26% of the sample goes to the ten largest clones.

Sequenced material: tumor-adjacent normal liver tissue. The source of these receptors is a man aged 35 to 55 with primary liver carcinoma and hepatitis B virus infection.

V and J are TRBV30 and TRBJ2-3; D not resolved. The DNA end is more similar to TRBJ2-7, so the J call may be wrong. Germline CDR1 and CDR2: GTSNPN and SVGIG (reference sequence). The CDR3 runs to 13 residues. In nucleotides, the CDR3 is TGTGCCTGGAGTGTAAACCCCAGAGATGCGCAGTACTTC. Its protein is CAWSVNPRDAQYF.

On this clonotype itself: A clone one base away is much larger, so this may be a read error. The J gene is TRBJ2-2, the V gene TRBV10-3; D may correspond to TRBD1 or TRBD2 (5 bases each). The CDR3 consists of 14 residues. Germline assignment: CDR1 ENHRY and CDR2 SYGVKD. CDR3 DNA sequence: TGTGCCATCAGTGATCCTCTGGGAACCGGGGACCTGTTTTTT. Translated: CAISDPLGTGDLFF.

With regard to this clonotype: One end of the junction does not line up with germline, which may come from a read error. This chain uses TRBV6-2 or TRBV6-3 with TRBJ1-5, with D possibly TRBD1 on 5 matching bases. Germline assignment: CDR1 MNHEY and CDR2 SVGEGT. CDR3 size: 15 residues. The CDR3 sequence is CASSAQGCGNQPQHF. The CDR3 nucleotides are TGCGCCAGCAGCGCGCAGGGATGTGGCAATCAGCCCCAGCATTTT.

Concerning this clonotype itself: Germline and junction disagree at one end, which may indicate a read error. The rearrangement links TRBV11-3 to TRBJ1-5, with D tentatively TRBD1 (5 bases). Germline assignment: CDR1 SGHNT and CDR2 YENEEA. The CDR3 contains 16 residues. This CDR3 reads CTSSLGTVDGNQPHHF. For the CDR3, the DNA is TGTACCAGCAGCTTAGGGACCGTGGATGGCAATCAGCCCCATCATTTT.

About this clonotype: The junction and the germline gene differ at one end; a read error may be behind it. This chain uses TRBV11-2 with TRBJ2-7; no clear D gene. CDR1 SGHAT and CDR2 FQNNGV come from the germline V gene. CDR3 size: 15 residues. This chain's CDR3 is CASSTAPGPGYQQYF. CDR3 nucleotide sequence: TGTGCCAGTAGCACGGCACCGGGTCCGGGCTACCAGCAGTACTTC.

V is TRBV28 and J is TRBJ1-2; TRBD1 agrees at 8 bases. Germline loops: CDR1 MDHEN, CDR2 SYDVKM. V was clipped by 3 bases and J by 7 bases; unmatched bases: 13. There are 16 residues in the CDR3. The CDR3 DNA follows: TGTGCCAGCAGTTTGGGGGGGAGACAGGGGCAGGTTGGCTACACCTTC. Its protein is CASSLGGRQGQVGYTF.

This clonotype turned up a few times. Compared with germline, one end of the junction differs, possibly owing to a read error. This chain uses TRBV29-1 with TRBJ2-6, with D maybe TRBD1 (5 bases). The CDR3 consists of 17 residues. Germline-derived CDR1 and CDR2 are SQVTM and ANQGSEA. CDR3 residues: CSVEEARLSSGANVLTF. CDR3 in DNA: TGCAGCGTTGAAGAAGCCAGACTGTCTTCTGGGGCCAACGTCTTGACTTTC. Together with reference TRBV29-1 and TRBJ2-6, the CDR3 gives the full variable domain: SAVISQKPSRDICQRGTSLTIQCQVDSQVTMMFWYRQQPGQSLTLIATANQGSEATYESGFVIDKFPISRPNLTFSTLTVSNMSPEDSSIYLCSVEEARLSSGANVLTFGAGSRLTVL.

This clonotype appeared once. Mismatch with germline at one junction end may stem from a read error. V gene TRBV11-2 combines with J gene TRBJ2-1; the D gene is possibly TRBD2 (5 bases). CDR3 length equals 18 residues. Germline CDR1 reads SGHAT; CDR2 reads FQNNGV. CDR3 DNA sequence: TGTGCCAGCAGCCGTATAGAAGGGAGATTAGCGAGGCCCAATGAGCAGCTCTTC. It yields the protein CASSRIEGRLARPNEQLF. The full variable domain, its missing parts supplied by reference TRBV11-2 and TRBJ2-1, is EAGVAQSPRYKIIEKRQSVAFWCNPISGHATLYWYQQILGQGPKLLIQFQNNGVVDDSQLPKDRFSAERLKGVDSTLKIQPAKLEDSAVYLCASSRIEGRLARPNEQLFGPGTRLTVL.

This clonotype has at least ten counts. V usage is TRBV2 and J usage is TRBJ2-7, with D hard to call. The CDR3 is 10 amino acids. Per the germline V gene, CDR1 is SNHLY and CDR2 is FYNNEI. With 6 bases removed from V and 2 bases from J, the gap between germline ends came to 2 bases. The CDR3 DNA reads as TGTGCCAGCAGAGCCTACGAGCAGTACTTC. Protein product: CASRAYEQYF. The variable domain in full, with the rest retrieved from reference TRBV2 and TRBJ2-7, is EPEVTQTPSHQVTQMGQEVILRCVPISNHLYFYWYRQILGQKVEFLVSFYNNEISEKSEIFDDQFSVERPDGSNFTLKIRSTKLEDSAMYFCASRAYEQYFGPGTRLTVT.

This clonotype occurred once. This may come from a read error, since a much larger clone is one base off. This CDR3 fails to terminate in the conserved phenylalanine or tryptophan, so it likely reflects a read error. The rearrangement uses TRBV5-5 and TRBJ2-3; a possible D gene is TRBD2 (5 bases). The CDR3 has 15 residues. Germline V CDR1 and CDR2: SGHKS, YYEKEE (reference sequence). Trimming cost V 1 base and J 3 bases, with 12 bases left between them. The CDR3 bases are TGTGCCAGCAGCTTGATGGTAGCGAGAACAGATACGCAGTATCTT. Protein sequence: CASSLMVARTDTQYL.

On this clonotype: Because the CDR3 is missing its conserved closing phenylalanine or tryptophan, this is likely a read error. The chain employs TRBV4-1 and TRBJ2-1; D gene ambiguous. From germline, CDR1 is MGHRA and CDR2 YSYEKL. The CDR3 covers 15 residues. The CDR3 spells CASSPPLGPYNEQFL. The CDR3 region has the DNA TGTGCCAGCAGCCCACCTCTAGGGCCCTACAATGAGCAGTTCCTC.

This clonotype was seen a few times. The J gene is TRBJ2-3, the V gene TRBV7-9; no definite D call. V lost 11 bases to trimming and J lost 4 bases, with 19 bases between them. Germline CDR1 reads SEHNR; CDR2 reads FQNEAQ (reference sequence). This CDR3 has 14 amino acids. The CDR3 region has the DNA TGTGCCTGCGCACGGGCAGCAAAATCAGATACGCAGTATTTT. It codes for CACARAAKSDTQYF.

Note on this clonotype: The conserved phenylalanine or tryptophan normally closing the CDR3 is absent here, so this likely arose from a read error. DNA for the CDR3: TGTGCCAGCAGCTTAGCGTATCTAACGCTTTACAATGAGCAGTTCTTG. Residues: CASSLAYLTLYNEQFL. The chain links TRBV11-2 to TRBJ2-1, with D unclear. The CDR3 spans 16 residues. CDR1 SGHAT and CDR2 FQNNGV come from the germline V gene. V shed 1 base and J shed 4 bases, with 14 bases lying between them.

In regard to this clonotype: One junction end does not reproduce the germline sequence, and a read error may be involved. CDR3 coding DNA: TGCGCCAGCAGCGAAAGCCTCCCAGGATCGGGCTACGAGCAGCCCTTC. Translating gives CASSESLPGSGYEQPF. This chain uses TRBV5-1 with TRBJ2-7; D not resolved. The CDR3 is made up of 16 amino acids. Germline-derived CDR1 and CDR2 are SGHRS and YFSETQ.

As for this clonotype: The junction departs from the called germline gene at one end, perhaps through a read error. V usage is TRBV6-5 and J usage is TRBJ2-2; the match to TRBD2 covers 7 bases. CDR3 length equals 16 residues. The germline CDR1 and CDR2 sequences are MNHEY and SVGAGI. In DNA, the CDR3 is TGTGTCAGCGTTCCGTCTGGGCTAGCGGCCACCGGGGAGCTGTTTTTT. It specifies CVSVPSGLAATGELFF.

There are a few counts of this clonotype. A junction boundary mismatches the germline segment, possibly from a read error. The chain combines TRBV11-2 with TRBJ2-7; the D gene is possibly TRBD1 (5 bases). There are 12 residues in the CDR3. In germline, CDR1 is SGHAT, CDR2 FQNNGV. Written as DNA, the CDR3 is TGTGGCAGCAGCCTCCTGTGGGGCAAGCAGTACTTC. The encoded protein is CGSSLLWGKQYF.

Turning to this clonotype: Compared with germline, one end of the junction differs, possibly owing to a read error. The rearrangement links TRBV11-1 to TRBJ1-1; D possibly corresponds to TRBD1 (6 bases). Germline values: CDR1 SGHAT, CDR2 FQDESV (reference sequence). CDR3 length equals 12 residues. CDR3 protein: CASSFRGSEAFF. CDR3 bases: TGCGCCAGCAGCTTCAGGGGTTCTGAAGCTTTCTTT.